This TCR beta chain was documented in a study of cytomegalovirus exposure and HLA in healthy donors. Study-level points and caveats: While the bulk of TCR sequences proved rare, some public TCRs turned up in many donors.

Comment on this clone: Its antigen is currently unknown.

In the PCR, 60 Vbeta and 13 Jbeta primers were used. Data came from immunoSEQ multiplex PCR; TCRdb stores just in-frame clones and leaves some out. The sample includes approximately 150,000 clones, more than 65% of them seen just once. Germline V gene data show CDR1 as MDHEN and CDR2 as SYDVKM. CDR3 length equals 14 residues. J lost 6 bases, V lost 6 bases, and 8 bases had no gene match. The chain is built from TRBV28 and TRBJ2-5; 9 nucleotides line up with TRBD1. This clonotype was obtained from a man aged 45-65 years in good health and CMV-seropositive. Sequencing was performed on PBMCs. In nucleotides, the CDR3 is TGTGCCAGCAGACTTACAGGGGGCCTACAGACCCAGTACTTC. Its protein product is CASRLTGGLQTQYF.